The 9 T cell receptor beta chains in this list originate from one sample, sequenced in a study of beta chain features in type 1 diabetes. Overall study results and limits: There was a moderate but significant shortening of TCRB CDR3s in all four CD4+ subsets of Type 1 diabetes patients.

cDNA synthesis used the whole RNA isolate, giving expressed TCRB sequences. The assay was immunoSEQ multiplex PCR, and TCRdb's table has in-frame clones only and misses some. The profile shows nearly 700,000 clones, roughly 13% of them singletons. These TCRs are of unknown antigen specificity. Sequencing input: naive CD4+ T cells from blood. These receptor sequences come from a man between 18 and 35 years old with type 1 diabetes.

The V call is TRBV30, the J call TRBJ2-5; TRBD1 matches 7 bases. From germline, CDR1 is GTSNPN and CDR2 SVGIG (reference sequence). The CDR3 is 16 residues long. V gave up 0 bases and J gave up 5 bases; unmatched junction bases: 12. The CDR3 loop is CAWSVRALGGGETQYF. The CDR3 DNA is TGTGCCTGGAGTGTACGTGCGTTAGGGGGCGGGGAGACCCAGTACTTC.

The chain has TRBV7-8 and TRBJ2-2, with D perhaps being TRBD1 or TRBD2 (6 bases each). CDR3 length equals 18 residues. V was cut by 2 bases and J by 3 bases, with 19 bases left in between. The germline CDR1 and CDR2 sequences are SGHVS and FQNEAQ. The CDR3 DNA is TGTGCCAGCAGCTTATTTGGGCGTCGGGGGCGCGACACCGGGGAGCTGTTTTTT. It is translated as CASSLFGRRGRDTGELFF.

This chain links TRBV28 with TRBJ2-7; the D is unclear. V lost 7 bases and J lost 2, with 6 bases in between. Looked up from germline, CDR1 is MDHEN and CDR2 is SYDVKM. This CDR3 spans 11 amino acids. CDR3 DNA: TGTGCCAGCATTGGGGCCTACGAGCAGTACTTC. Translated: CASIGAYEQYF.

The rearrangement links TRBV5-6 to TRBJ2-4, with 12 bases aligning to TRBD1. The germline gives CDR1 SGHDT, CDR2 YYEEEE. The CDR3 is 16 amino acids. V dropped 4 bases and J dropped 9; count of bases not matched to a gene: 11. CDR3 bases: TGTGCCAGCAGCCTACCGGGACAGGGGGCGTTAGGCATTCAGTACTTC. Translation gives CASSLPGQGALGIQYF. The entire variable domain, with the rest obtained from reference TRBV5-6 and TRBJ2-4, is as follows: DAGVTQSPTHLIKTRGQQVTLRCSPKSGHDTVSWYQQALGQGPQFIFQYYEEEERQRGNFPDRFSGHQFPNYSSELNVNALLLGDSALYLCASSLPGQGALGIQYFGAGTRLSVL.

This clone was observed a few times. This chain connects TRBV6-5 to TRBJ2-3; 8 bases are a match to TRBD1. The CDR3 runs 15 residues. Germline-derived CDR1 and CDR2 are MNHEY and SVGAGI. The V gene end was trimmed by 2 bases and the J gene end by 4 bases; junction bases not matched to a gene: 5. CDR3 DNA: TGTGCCAGCAGTTACGCCAGGGGGCGTGCAGATACGCAGTATTTT. The encoded protein is CASSYARGRADTQYF.

This clone was seen only once. The gene calls are TRBV2 and TRBJ2-3, with 9 bases fitting TRBD2. V was pared by 8 bases and J by 1 base, with 4 bases of the junction left unmatched. Per the germline V gene, CDR1 is SNHLY and CDR2 is FYNNEI. This CDR3 has 14 amino acids. In DNA, the CDR3 is TGTGCCAGCTTTAGCGGGGGAGGCACAGATACGCAGTATTTT. Translating it yields CASFSGGGTDTQYF. Filled out from reference TRBV2 and TRBJ2-3, the complete variable domain reads EPEVTQTPSHQVTQMGQEVILRCVPISNHLYFYWYRQILGQKVEFLVSFYNNEISEKSEIFDDQFSVERPDGSNFTLKIRSTKLEDSAMYFCASFSGGGTDTQYFGPGTRLTVL.

This clone was seen a few times. Other DNA sequences of this sample code for an identical CDR3. The chain recombines TRBV11-2 with TRBJ1-2; no reliable D call. Germline V gene data show CDR1 as SGHAT and CDR2 as FQNNGV. V was clipped by 1 base and J by 3 bases, with 3 bases between them. The CDR3 is 12 residues long. The CDR3 reads CASSLGDYGYTF. The CDR3 region has the DNA TGTGCCAGCAGCTTAGGCGACTATGGCTACACCTTC.

This clone has a handful of counts. This chain links TRBV10-3 with TRBJ2-7; D gene uncertain. Germline V gene data show CDR1 as ENHRY and CDR2 as SYGVKD. V was pared by 3 bases and J by 4 bases, with 7 bases between. The CDR3 has 12 amino acids. The CDR3 region is CAISDGVYEQYF. DNA of the CDR3: TGTGCCATCAGTGATGGGGTGTACGAGCAGTACTTC.

V and J are TRBV15 and TRBJ2-1, with 9 bases lining up with TRBD1. After removal of 1 base from V and 7 bases from J, the junction contained 2 bases not matched to a gene. The germline gives CDR1 LNHNV, CDR2 YYDKDF (reference sequence). This CDR3 has 14 amino acids. Here the CDR3 DNA reads TGTGCCACCAGCAGAGGACAGGGGGTGAATGAGCAGTTCTTC. It encodes CATSRGQGVNEQFF. The full variable domain, in which reference TRBV15 and TRBJ2-1 provide the parts outside the CDR3, is DAMVIQNPRYQVTQFGKPVTLSCSQTLNHNVMYWYQQKSSQAPKLLFHYYDKDFNNEADTPDNFQSRRPNTSFCFLDIRSPGLGDTAMYLCATSRGQGVNEQFFGPGTRLTVL.